The TCR beta chain described here comes from a study of T cell responses to AZD1222 COVID-19 vaccine. The data were produced by immunoSEQ multiplex PCR, yet TCRdb's version contains in-frame clones alone and is incomplete. Of 110,000 or so clones in the sample, just over 85% were seen once. Regarding this clone: What it binds is not known.

Germline CDR1 SQVTM, CDR2 ANQGSEA. The V and J ends lost 3 bases and 4 bases, in that order; junction bases with no gene match: 6. The CDR3 is made up of 13 amino acids. Regarding the study as a whole: It was only a handful of AZD1222 recipients who were seropositive at baseline. Rises in breadth and depth of Spike-specific TCRs came after two AZD1222 doses. Donors skewed white British and female; clonal diversity was possibly underestimated.

Pooling covered second doses at about 4 or about 12 weeks. This sample comprised peripheral blood, obtained 28 days after the second AZD1222 dose. J is TRBJ2-7 and V is TRBV29-1, with 7 bases matching TRBD1. The receptor comes from an adult who received the AZD1222 COVID-19 vaccine. In DNA, the CDR3 is TGCAGCGTTGAGCGTGAGGGGGCGTACGAGCAGTACTTC. It translates to CSVEREGAYEQYF.